This T cell receptor beta chain was identified in a study of cytotoxic CD8 clonotypes in ibrutinib-treated CLL. Study information: The taking of response samples occurred after a median about 13 months of treatment, with a range of 6 to 36. General study points: Public clonotypes, rarely seen, contracted or held steady on treatment.

Germline lookup yields CDR1 SGHTA and CDR2 FQGTGA. J was trimmed by 5 bases and V by 5 bases; bases with no gene match: 4. The CDR3 consists of 14 residues. As regards this clone: What it binds is not known.

The method was immunoSEQ multiplex PCR; TCRdb's version includes in-frame clones alone and lacks a portion of them. The repertoire holds around 250,000 clones, roughly 70% seen once, with over 15% in the top ten. J is TRBJ2-7 and V is TRBV7-3; TRBD1 matches at 12 bases. The sequenced sample was PBMCs, obtained after 24 months of ibrutinib treatment. The source is a human donor with chronic lymphocytic leukemia. The CDR3 spells CASSRGTGGDEQYF. CDR3 DNA sequence: TGTGCCAGCAGCCGTGGGACAGGGGGCGACGAGCAGTACTTC.